The 31 T cell receptor beta chains presented below share a single source sample, sequenced in a study of cytomegalovirus exposure and HLA in healthy donors (dated by TCRdb to the late 2010s). The method behind the library was the immunoSEQ multiplex PCR assay. The multiplex PCR relied on a mix of 60 forward primers for TCR Vbeta segments and 13 reverse primers for TCR Jbeta segments. The table was pulled from immuneACCESS by TCRdb, which kept in-frame rearrangements only. Such tables lose some clones; where checked, under half of the loss comes from unresolved V genes, and the rest has no known cause. For this sample there are about 130,000 clones; 8% to 9.5% appear just once. The top ten clonotypes cover under 5.5% of the sample. Sample: PBMCs. The receptors derive from a man aged 35 to 55 in good health and CMV-seronegative.

The J gene is TRBJ2-7, the V gene TRBV6-1, with 10 bases lining up with TRBD1. There are 14 residues in the CDR3. Germline V gene data show CDR1 as MNHNS and CDR2 as SASEGT. Trimming removed 8 bases from V and 0 bases from J; junction bases left unmatched: 4. The CDR3, as DNA: TGTGCCAGCCTATGGGACAGGGGCTCCTACGAGCAGTACTTC. It encodes CASLWDRGSYEQYF.

This clone was recorded a few times. CDR3 residues: CASSHGGAGEKLFF. DNA of the CDR3: TGTGCCAGCAGCCATGGGGGGGCAGGTGAAAAACTGTTTTTT. This sequence joins TRBV7-9 and TRBJ1-4; possible D gene TRBD1, 6 bases. Deletions cut 5 bases from V and 7 bases from J, with 14 bases between. Germline CDR1 is SEHNR and CDR2 is FQNEAQ (reference sequence). This CDR3 spans 14 amino acids.

This clone was seen more than once but under ten times. V and J are TRBV6-5 and TRBJ2-1, with D tentatively TRBD1 (5 bases). V was pared by 0 bases and J by 0 bases, with 9 bases between. CDR3 size: 16 residues. CDR1 is MNHEY and CDR2 is SVGAGI in the germline V gene. CDR3 bases: TGTGCCAGCAGTTACTCCGGCAGGGTCTCCTACAATGAGCAGTTCTTC. Translation: CASSYSGRVSYNEQFF.

The table lists this clone with a few counts. The rearrangement uses TRBV2 and TRBJ1-3; D remains unclear. There are 13 residues in the CDR3. In germline, CDR1 is SNHLY, CDR2 FYNNEI. The V gene lost 2 bases and the J gene lost 3 bases, with 5 bases spanning the gap. CDR3 sequence: CASSERVGNTIYF. The CDR3, as DNA: TGTGCCAGCAGTGAACGGGTTGGAAACACCATATATTTT.

The chain joins TRBV4-2 to TRBJ2-3; 9 bases map to TRBD2. V was pared by 3 bases and J by 11 bases, with 3 bases of the junction left unmatched. Germline V gene data show CDR1 as LGHNA and CDR2 as YNFKEQ. CDR3 length: 12 residues. CDR3 amino acids: CASSQGAGGQYF. CDR3 nucleotide sequence: TGTGCCAGCAGCCAGGGAGCGGGGGGGCAGTATTTT.

This clone appeared a few times. V is TRBV6-6 and J is TRBJ1-2; D uncertain. The CDR3 is made up of 15 amino acids. Germline CDR1 and CDR2: MNHNY and SVGAGI (reference sequence). Trimming stripped 2 bases from V and 1 base from J, with 11 bases between. As DNA, the CDR3 is TGTGCCAGCAGTTACGTCGGCAGGCTTAACTATGGCTACACCTTC. Translating gives CASSYVGRLNYGYTF.

This clone turned up a few times. The rearrangement links TRBV10-3 to TRBJ2-2, with TRBD2 matching 9 bases. CDR3 length equals 15 residues. The germline gives CDR1 ENHRY, CDR2 SYGVKD. V dropped 2 bases and J dropped 4; count of bases not matched to a gene: 2. CDR3 in DNA: TGTGCCATCAGTGAGACAGCGGGGGGCACCGGGGAGCTGTTTTTT. This gives the protein CAISETAGGTGELFF.

In this sample, this clone turned up a few times. The chain uses TRBV20-1 and TRBJ1-1; D remains ambiguous. The CDR3 runs 11 residues. V dropped 4 bases and J dropped 0 bases, with 3 bases sitting between them. Per germline, CDR1 DFQATT and CDR2 SNEGSKA (reference sequence). CDR3: CSATMNTEAFF. The CDR3 DNA sequence: TGCAGTGCTACAATGAACACTGAAGCTTTCTTT.

This clone was seen only a few times. The rearrangement links TRBV7-7 to TRBJ2-2; D is perhaps TRBD2 (5 bases). V lost 3 bases to trimming and J lost 4 bases, with 9 bases between them. The CDR3 consists of 14 residues. Germline CDR1 and CDR2: SSHAT and FNYEAQ (reference sequence). The CDR3 is CASSFTEVTGELFF. The CDR3 DNA follows: TGTGCCAGCAGCTTTACGGAGGTCACCGGGGAGCTGTTTTTT.

The table lists this clone with a few counts. The V and J genes are TRBV9 and TRBJ1-6, with TRBD1 as a possible D gene (6 bases). The CDR3 length is 14 residues. CDR1 and CDR2 (germline): SGDLS, YYNGEE. V shed 3 bases and J shed 7 bases, with 11 bases lying between them. CDR3 region: CASSDRVGNSPLHF. The CDR3 DNA follows: TGTGCCAGCAGCGACAGGGTCGGGAATTCACCCCTCCACTTT.

The rearrangement links TRBV19 to TRBJ1-1; unclear D gene. V lost 7 bases, J lost 6 bases, and 9 bases lay in between. Germline V gives CDR1 LNHDA, CDR2 SQIVND (reference sequence). The length of the CDR3 is 11 residues. Here the CDR3 reads CASTRLAEAFF. CDR3 coding DNA: TGTGCCAGTACCCGACTTGCTGAAGCTTTCTTT.

This chain uses TRBV6-5 with TRBJ2-5, with 8 bases identical to TRBD2. From germline, CDR1 is MNHEY and CDR2 SVGAGI. V shed 0 bases, J shed 3 bases, and the junction held 3 bases outside the gene matches. This CDR3 contains 15 residues. The CDR3 region is CASSYSTSGKETQYF. CDR3 coding DNA: TGTGCCAGCAGTTACTCTACTAGCGGTAAAGAGACCCAGTACTTC.

The chain is built from TRBV27 and TRBJ2-7; D is perhaps TRBD2 (6 bases). V was pared by 3 bases and J by 3 bases, with 15 bases between. CDR1 is MNHEY and CDR2 is SMNVEV in the germline V gene (reference sequence). This CDR3 has 15 amino acids. The CDR3 reads CASSFQLAANYEQYF. CDR3 nucleotide sequence: TGTGCCAGCAGTTTCCAACTAGCAGCTAACTACGAGCAGTACTTC.

The rearrangement links TRBV6-5 to TRBJ1-4; 8 bases align to TRBD1. Germline V gene sequence: CDR1 MNHEY, CDR2 SVGAGI. J was trimmed by 7 bases and V by 6 bases; bases with no gene match: 7. The CDR3 contains 14 residues. The CDR3 bases are TGTGCCAGCAGACAAGACAGGGGTCGTGAAAAACTGTTTTTT. It codes for CASRQDRGREKLFF.

The chain is built from TRBV2 and TRBJ2-4, with a tentative D call TRBD2 (6 bases). V lost 6 bases, J lost 6 bases, and 18 bases lay in between. The V gene's germline CDR1 is SNHLY and CDR2 FYNNEI. The CDR3 runs to 15 residues. CDR3 sequence (DNA): TGTGCCAGCAGCCCTGACAGCCAAGCGGGAAACATTCAGTACTTC. Residues: CASSPDSQAGNIQYF.

This clone was seen a few times. This chain uses TRBV5-6 with TRBJ1-2; 8 bases are a match to TRBD1. V lost 4 bases and J lost 6; bases outside the gene matches: 5. The CDR3 has 13 amino acids. Germline V gene lookup returns CDR1 SGHDT and CDR2 YYEEEE. CDR3 sequence: CASSQDRANGYTF. The CDR3 DNA sequence: TGTGCCAGCAGCCAGGACAGGGCGAATGGCTACACCTTC.

This clone was recorded a few times. The chain employs TRBV25-1 and TRBJ2-1, with a tentative D call TRBD1 (5 bases). This CDR3 region has 13 residues. The V end was cut by 7 bases, the J end by 2 bases, with 9 bases between. Per the germline V gene, CDR1 is MGHDK and CDR2 is SYGVNS. Here the CDR3 reads CASKGRAYNEQFF. The CDR3 DNA reads as TGTGCCAGCAAGGGCAGGGCCTACAATGAGCAGTTCTTC.

This chain uses TRBV2 with TRBJ2-1; D possibly corresponds to TRBD1 (5 bases). Germline-derived CDR1 and CDR2 are SNHLY and FYNNEI. The CDR3 loop spans 12 amino acids. Trimming left V 4 bases short and J 7 bases short, with 8 bases between. As DNA, the CDR3 is TGTGCCAGCAGTGGTCGACAGAATGAGCAGTTCTTC. Amino acids: CASSGRQNEQFF.

This clone has a handful of counts. Other DNA sequences in the sample encode the same CDR3. The rearrangement links TRBV11-2 to TRBJ1-6; perhaps TRBD1 as D (5 bases). Germline V gene sequence: CDR1 SGHAT, CDR2 FQNNGV. There are 14 residues in the CDR3. V was clipped by 0 bases and J by 10 bases, with 10 bases between them. The CDR3 DNA reads as TGTGCCAGCAGCTTAGATCCAAGGGGCTCACCCCTCCACTTT. Its translation: CASSLDPRGSPLHF.

In its sample, this clone was seen a few times. This chain's CDR3 is CSVERGGEQFF. CDR3 DNA: TGCAGCGTCGAGCGGGGCGGGGAGCAGTTCTTC. This chain connects TRBV29-1 to TRBJ2-1, with 7 nucleotides matching TRBD2. The trim removed 6 bases at V and 10 bases at J, leaving 6 bases unmatched. This CDR3 spans 11 amino acids. Germline V gene data show CDR1 as SQVTM and CDR2 as ANQGSEA.

This chain joins TRBV6-6 and TRBJ1-1, with D perhaps matching TRBD1 (6 bases). The CDR3 sequence is 15 residues long. V was cut by 7 bases and J by 1 base, with 16 bases left in between. Looked up from germline, CDR1 is MNHNY and CDR2 is SVGAGI (reference sequence). The DNA for the CDR3 is TGTGCCAGCAATCCCAGAGCGGGACAGAACACTGAAGCTTTCTTT. This gives the protein CASNPRAGQNTEAFF.

Only a few counts were recorded for this clone. This chain uses TRBV29-1 with TRBJ2-6; a possible D gene is TRBD1 (5 bases). CDR1 and CDR2 (germline): SQVTM, ANQGSEA. V lost 3 bases to trimming and J lost 0 bases, with 6 bases between them. The CDR3 covers 14 residues. In DNA, the CDR3 is TGCAGCGTTGACACAGGCTCTGGGGCCAACGTCCTGACTTTC. This gives the protein CSVDTGSGANVLTF.

The chain has TRBV6-1 and TRBJ1-6, with D hard to call. V lost 3 bases, J lost 7 bases, and 10 bases lay in between. This CDR3 contains 14 residues. Germline V gene sequence: CDR1 MNHNS, CDR2 SASEGT. This CDR3 is CASSDQDGNSPLHF. CDR3 nucleotide sequence: TGTGCCAGCAGTGACCAAGACGGGAATTCACCCCTCCACTTT.

The genes are TRBV6-1 and TRBJ2-7; TRBD1 is a possible D gene (5 bases). With 4 bases removed from V and 2 bases from J, the gap between germline ends came to 12 bases. The CDR3 has 14 amino acids. Germline V CDR1 and CDR2: MNHNS, SASEGT. CDR3 sequence (DNA): TGTGCCAGCAGTGTCCCGACAGACCCCTACGAGCAGTACTTC. It yields the protein CASSVPTDPYEQYF.

The rearrangement links TRBV5-1 to TRBJ2-7; TRBD1 might be the D (5 bases). CDR1 SGHRS and CDR2 YFSETQ come from the germline V gene. The CDR3 is 14 residues long. Trimming cost V 1 base and J 6 bases, with 14 bases left between them. This CDR3 is CASSLTAGQGEQYF. CDR3 coding DNA: TGCGCCAGCAGCTTGACGGCAGGCCAGGGCGAGCAGTACTTC. The full variable domain, rest sourced from reference TRBV5-1 and TRBJ2-7, is KAGVTQTPRYLIKTRGQQVTLSCSPISGHRSVSWYQQTPGQGLQFLFEYFSETQRNKGNFPGRFSGRQFSNSRSEMNVSTLELGDSALYLCASSLTAGQGEQYFGPGTRLTVT.

This clone occurred a few times. V and J are TRBV5-6 and TRBJ2-2, with D unresolved. V lost 5 bases to trimming and J lost 5 bases, with 7 bases between them. There are 12 residues in the CDR3. The germline V gene has CDR1 SGHDT and CDR2 YYEEEE. The CDR3 spells CASRTRTGELFF. CDR3 DNA sequence: TGTGCCAGCAGAACCCGGACCGGGGAGCTGTTTTTT.

This clone was observed many times. The V gene is TRBV19, the J gene TRBJ2-5; D may be TRBD1 (6 bases). Germline V gives CDR1 LNHDA, CDR2 SQIVND (reference sequence). The CDR3 is 14 residues long. V shed 1 base and J shed 1 base, with 7 bases lying between them. The CDR3 spells CASSIGTAQETQYF. In DNA form, the CDR3 reads TGTGCCAGTAGTATAGGGACAGCCCAAGAGACCCAGTACTTC.

In its sample, this clone was seen a few times. The chain joins TRBV5-8 to TRBJ1-6; D perhaps matches TRBD1 (6 bases). CDR1 and CDR2 from the germline V gene are SGHTS and YDEGEE. Trimming pared 2 bases from V and 12 bases from J, leaving 15 bases between. The CDR3 covers 14 residues. In nucleotides, the CDR3 is TGTGCCAGCAGCTTTAGAGACGGACAGTTACCCCTCCACTTT. This encodes CASSFRDGQLPLHF.

This clone was seen a few times. The J gene is TRBJ1-5, the V gene TRBV2; D is undetermined. CDR1 and CDR2 (germline): SNHLY, FYNNEI. The CDR3 sequence is 14 residues long. The V end lost 1 base, the J end lost 1 base, and 5 bases lay between the germline ends. CDR3 nucleotide sequence: TGTGCCAGCAGTGAAGTGGCAAGCAATCAGCCCCAGCATTTT. This translates into CASSEVASNQPQHF.

This clone was seen more than once but under ten times. The rearrangement joins TRBV2 to TRBJ1-2; TRBD1 matches at 9 bases. The CDR3 totals 12 residues. The V segment lost 6 bases and the J segment 8 bases; nucleotides outside the gene matches: 4. Looked up from germline, CDR1 is SNHLY and CDR2 is FYNNEI. CDR3 bases: TGTGCCAGCAGGGGGACAGGGTACGGCTACACCTTC. Its translation: CASRGTGYGYTF.

This clone was counted between two and nine times. The rearrangement joins TRBV9 to TRBJ2-5, with D perhaps TRBD1 (5 bases). This CDR3 region has 14 residues. With 0 bases removed from V and 5 bases from J, the gap between germline ends came to 11 bases. CDR1 is SGDLS and CDR2 is YYNGEE in the germline V gene. The chain's CDR3 is CASSVEGAGETQYF. CDR3 DNA: TGTGCCAGCAGCGTAGAAGGGGCTGGGGAGACCCAGTACTTC.